These T cell receptor beta chains were read from a single sample in a study of T cell changes during pregnancy in multiple sclerosis. TCRdb keeps only in-frame clones here, not all; method: immunoSEQ multiplex PCR. The sample yields approximately 32,000 clones, roughly 87% seen once. The sample was CD8+ T cells from peripheral blood mononuclear cells, taken in the first trimester of pregnancy. The receptors here all came from a female donor with multiple sclerosis, enrolled in a pregnancy study. Each CDR3 is given with its conserved first and last residue. The D gene is left open where the match is weak. The size entry is marked missing in some rows and otherwise reads once, few, many or a size class.

clone size: .
V gene: TRBV7-2
D gene: TRBD1
J gene: TRBJ2-1
CDR3 DNA: TGTGCCAGCAGCTTAAGGACAGGGTATGAGCAGTTCTTC
CDR3 protein: CASSLRTGYEQFF

clone size: .
V gene: TRBV27
D gene: .
J gene: TRBJ1-2
CDR3 DNA: TGTGCCAGCAGTTTATCCCCAGGGGTTGACTATGGCTACACCTTC
CDR3 protein: CASSLSPGVDYGYTF

clone size: .
V gene: TRBV28
D gene: .
J gene: TRBJ1-1
CDR3 DNA: TGTGCCAGCAAAATCTTGGGGACAACTGAAGCTTTCTTT
CDR3 protein: CASKILGTTEAFF

clone size: .
V gene: TRBV29-1
D gene: .
J gene: TRBJ1-1
CDR3 DNA: TGCAGCGTTGCAGGGGAAGGACTTGAAGCTTTCTTT
CDR3 protein: CSVAGEGLEAFF

clone size: .
V gene: TRBV4-1
D gene: .
J gene: TRBJ1-1
CDR3 DNA: TGCGCCAGCAGCCAATCGCAAGGGGGTGGCACTGAAGCTTTCTTT
CDR3 protein: CASSQSQGGGTEAFF

clone size: .
V gene: TRBV5-5
D gene: TRBD1
J gene: TRBJ1-1
CDR3 DNA: TGTGCCAGCAGCTTGATGGGACAGGGCCCCACTGAAGCTTTCTTT
CDR3 protein: CASSLMGQGPTEAFF

clone size: .
V gene: TRBV5-6
D gene: .
J gene: TRBJ1-1
CDR3 DNA: TGTGCTAGCAGCTTGGAGTCTAGCACTGAAGCTTTCTTT
CDR3 protein: CASSLESSTEAFF

clone size: .
V gene: TRBV7-2
D gene: TRBD1
J gene: TRBJ2-5
CDR3 DNA: TGTGCCAGCAGCTACGACAGGGGGCATGAGACCCAGTACTTC
CDR3 protein: CASSYDRGHETQYF

clone size: .
V gene: TRBV9
D gene: TRBD2
J gene: TRBJ2-3
CDR3 DNA: TGTGCCAGCAGCCCCAGAGCGGGAGAGACAGATACGCAGTATTTT
CDR3 protein: CASSPRAGETDTQYF

clone size: .
V gene: TRBV28
D gene: TRBD1
J gene: TRBJ1-5
CDR3 DNA: TGTGCCAGCAGTTGGGGGCCGCCTTCTCAGGGGGCTGGGCAGCCCCAGCATTTT
CDR3 protein: CASSWGPPSQGAGQPQHF

clone size: .
V gene: TRBV4-1
D gene: .
J gene: TRBJ1-2
CDR3 DNA: TGCGCCAGCAGCCAAGAATTATGGGGGGGTTTTCAAGAAAGTCGTTCTCGCTATGGCTACACCTTC
CDR3 protein: CASSQELWGGFQESRSRYGYTF

clone size: once
V gene: TRBV7-6
D gene: .
J gene: TRBJ1-5
CDR3 DNA: TGTGCCAGCAGCTTAGTCGGGGAACCGAGGAGCAATCAGCCCCAGCATTTT
CDR3 protein: CASSLVGEPRSNQPQHF

clone size: .
V gene: TRBV11-2
D gene: TRBD1
J gene: TRBJ2-2
CDR3 DNA: TGTGCCAGCAGCTCTCGGACAGGGCCCACCGGGGAGCTGTTTTTT
CDR3 protein: CASSSRTGPTGELFF

clone size: few
V gene: TRBV19
D gene: TRBD1
J gene: TRBJ1-2
CDR3 DNA: TGTGCCAGTAGTACACAGGGGGCGAACTATGGCTACACCTTC
CDR3 protein: CASSTQGANYGYTF

clone size: .
V gene: TRBV9
D gene: TRBD2
J gene: TRBJ2-1
CDR3 DNA: TGTGCCAGCAGCCCGGGGGGCAATGAGCAGTTCTTC
CDR3 protein: CASSPGGNEQFF

clone size: .
V gene: TRBV30
D gene: .
J gene: TRBJ2-5
CDR3 DNA: TGTGCCTGGAGTGGAACTAGCAGGGAAGGGGAGACCCAGTACTTC
CDR3 protein: CAWSGTSREGETQYF

clone size: .
V gene: TRBV6-1
D gene: TRBD2
J gene: TRBJ2-1
CDR3 DNA: TGTGCCAGCAAAGTAGGCGGGGGGTACAATGAGCAGTTCTTC
CDR3 protein: CASKVGGGYNEQFF

clone size: once
V gene: TRBV2
D gene: .
J gene: TRBJ1-1
CDR3 DNA: TGTGCCAGCAGTTACTACACGATTGAAGCTTTCTTT
CDR3 protein: CASSYYTIEAFF

clone size: .
V gene: TRBV5-4
D gene: TRBD1
J gene: TRBJ2-7
CDR3 DNA: TGTGCCAGCAGCTTGCACCGACCCAGGGGGAGCGAGCAGTACTTC
CDR3 protein: CASSLHRPRGSEQYF

clone size: .
V gene: TRBV2
D gene: TRBD1
J gene: TRBJ1-1
CDR3 DNA: TGTGCCAGCAGTGGGGGAGACAGGGGGACTGAAGCTTTCTTT
CDR3 protein: CASSGGDRGTEAFF

clone size: .
V gene: TRBV18
D gene: .
J gene: TRBJ2-2
CDR3 DNA: TGTGCCAGCTCGTCGAGGGGACATTATTGGAACACCGGGGAGCTGTTTTTT
CDR3 protein: CASSSRGHYWNTGELFF

clone size: once
V gene: TRBV7-9
D gene: TRBD1
J gene: TRBJ1-2
CDR3 DNA: TGTGCCAGCAGCTGGGGACAGGGGCAGGGCTACACCTTC
CDR3 protein: CASSWGQGQGYTF